The clone carrying this T cell receptor beta chain was counted ten times or more. Its antigen is still unknown. Coverage ceases 3 residues before the CDR3 finishes, and the germline J gene fills in the end. This entry belongs to a study of T cell clonality in common variable immunodeficiency. Overall study results and limits: CVID subjects shared fewer TCRbeta clones than healthy controls did. Reportedly, TCR beta sequences from common variable immunodeficiency showed fewer deletions and N-nucleotide insertions.

Germline CDR1 and CDR2: DFQATT and SNEGSKA (reference sequence). This CDR3 comprises 14 residues. V was clipped by 0 bases and J by 6 bases, with 12 bases between them. Each donor provided about 5 to 9 ml of heparinized whole blood. Control and CVID samples contributed equal amounts of genomic DNA. TCRdb keeps only in-frame clones here, not all; method: immunoSEQ multiplex PCR. Listed here are fewer than 25,000 clones without any singletons, the top ten holding about 25%. The V and J genes are TRBV20-1 and TRBJ2-1, with a possible D match to TRBD1 (5 bases). This TCR derives from a human donor with common variable immunodeficiency. Sequencing was performed on peripheral blood mononuclear cells. The part of the CDR3 DNA that was read is TGCAGTGCTAGAGACAGGGTGTATTTCAATGAG. Translating it yields CSARDRVYFNE. The full CDR3 sequence reads CSARDRVYFNEQFF.